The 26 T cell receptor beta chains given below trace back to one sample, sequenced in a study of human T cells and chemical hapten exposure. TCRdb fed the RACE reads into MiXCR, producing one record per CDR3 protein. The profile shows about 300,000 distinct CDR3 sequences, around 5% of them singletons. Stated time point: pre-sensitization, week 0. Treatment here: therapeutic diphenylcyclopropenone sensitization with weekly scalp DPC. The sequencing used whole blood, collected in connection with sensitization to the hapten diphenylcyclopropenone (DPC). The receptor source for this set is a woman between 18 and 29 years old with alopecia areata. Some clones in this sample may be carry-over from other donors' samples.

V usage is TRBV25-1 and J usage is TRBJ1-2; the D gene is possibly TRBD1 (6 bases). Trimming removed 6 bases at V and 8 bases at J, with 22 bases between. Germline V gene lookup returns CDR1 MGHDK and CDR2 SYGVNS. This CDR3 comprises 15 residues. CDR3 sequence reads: CASSAGRGAGEGYTF. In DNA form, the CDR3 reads TGTGCCAGCAGCGCAGGGAGGGGGGCAGGAGAAGGCTACACCTTC.

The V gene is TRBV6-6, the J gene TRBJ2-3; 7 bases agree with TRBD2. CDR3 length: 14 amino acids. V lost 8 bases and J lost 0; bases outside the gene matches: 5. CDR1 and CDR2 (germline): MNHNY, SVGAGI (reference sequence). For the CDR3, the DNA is TGTGCCAGCGTTCGCGGGGGAAGCACAGATACGCAGTATTTT. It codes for CASVRGGSTDTQYF.

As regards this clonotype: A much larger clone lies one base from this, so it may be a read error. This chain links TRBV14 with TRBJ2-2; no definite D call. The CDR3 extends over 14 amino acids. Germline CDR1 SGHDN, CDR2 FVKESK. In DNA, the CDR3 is TGTGCCTGCAGCCAAGGATGGTTGACCGGGGAGCTGTTTTTT. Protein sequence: CACSQGWLTGELFF.

The CDR3 loop is CASSPRSAGTDTQYF. The CDR3 DNA sequence: TGCGCCAGCAGCCCCCGGTCGGCGGGGACAGATACGCAGTATTTT. The rearrangement links TRBV4-3 to TRBJ2-3, with a weak D call TRBD2 (6 bases). CDR3 length equals 15 residues. Trimming pared 4 bases from V and 3 bases from J, leaving 14 bases between. CDR1 is LGHNA, CDR2 YSLEER, per germline.

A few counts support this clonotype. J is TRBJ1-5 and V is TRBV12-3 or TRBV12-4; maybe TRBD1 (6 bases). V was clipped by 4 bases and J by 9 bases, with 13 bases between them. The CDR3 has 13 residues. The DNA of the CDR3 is TGTGCCAGCAGTTACAGGGTGGAAAGGCCCCAGCATTTT. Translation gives CASSYRVERPQHF.

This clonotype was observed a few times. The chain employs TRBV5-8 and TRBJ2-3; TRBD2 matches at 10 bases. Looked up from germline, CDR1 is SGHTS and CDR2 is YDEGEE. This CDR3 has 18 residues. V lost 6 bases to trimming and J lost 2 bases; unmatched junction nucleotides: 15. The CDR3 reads CASTTGVVAGGHTDTQYF. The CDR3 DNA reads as TGTGCCAGCACCACGGGGGTTGTAGCGGGGGGCCACACAGATACGCAGTATTTT.

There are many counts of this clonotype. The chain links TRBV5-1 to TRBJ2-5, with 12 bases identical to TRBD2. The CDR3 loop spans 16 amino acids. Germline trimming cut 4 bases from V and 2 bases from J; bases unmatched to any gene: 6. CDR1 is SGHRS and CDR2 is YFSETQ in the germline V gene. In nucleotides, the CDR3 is TGCGCCAGCAGCACCCGGACTAGCGGGGTTCAAGAGACCCAGTACTTC. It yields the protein CASSTRTSGVQETQYF.

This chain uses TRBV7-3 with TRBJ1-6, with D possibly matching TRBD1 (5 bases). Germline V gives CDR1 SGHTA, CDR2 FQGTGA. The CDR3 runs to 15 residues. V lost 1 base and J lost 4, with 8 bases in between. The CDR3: CASSLIAGYNSPLHF. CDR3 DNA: TGTGCCAGCAGCTTAATCGCAGGGTATAATTCACCCCTCCACTTT.

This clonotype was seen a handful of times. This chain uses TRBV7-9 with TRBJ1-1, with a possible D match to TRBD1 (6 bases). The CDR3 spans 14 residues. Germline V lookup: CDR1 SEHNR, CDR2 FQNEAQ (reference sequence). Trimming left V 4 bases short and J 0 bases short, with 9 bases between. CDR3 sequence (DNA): TGTGCCAGCAGCTACAGGGACCTGAACACTGAAGCTTTCTTT. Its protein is CASSYRDLNTEAFF.

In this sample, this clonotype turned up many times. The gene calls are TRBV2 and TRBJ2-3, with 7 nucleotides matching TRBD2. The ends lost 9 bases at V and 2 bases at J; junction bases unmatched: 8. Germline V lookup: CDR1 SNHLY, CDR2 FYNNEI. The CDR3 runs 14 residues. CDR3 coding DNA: TGTGCCAGTACCCTAGCGGTACCCACAGATACGCAGTATTTT. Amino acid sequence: CASTLAVPTDTQYF.

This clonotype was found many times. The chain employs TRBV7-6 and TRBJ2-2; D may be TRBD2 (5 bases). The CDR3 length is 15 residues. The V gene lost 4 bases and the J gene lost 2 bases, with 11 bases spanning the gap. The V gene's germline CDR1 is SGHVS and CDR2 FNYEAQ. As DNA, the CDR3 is TGTGCCAGCAGCTCCTTACGGGGTAACACCGGGGAGCTGTTTTTT. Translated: CASSSLRGNTGELFF.

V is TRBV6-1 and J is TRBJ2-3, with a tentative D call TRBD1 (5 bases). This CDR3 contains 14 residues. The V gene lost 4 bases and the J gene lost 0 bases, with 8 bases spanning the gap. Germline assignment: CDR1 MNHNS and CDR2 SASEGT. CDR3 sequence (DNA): TGTGCCAGCAGTGGGCAGGGTAGCACAGATACGCAGTATTTT. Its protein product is CASSGQGSTDTQYF.

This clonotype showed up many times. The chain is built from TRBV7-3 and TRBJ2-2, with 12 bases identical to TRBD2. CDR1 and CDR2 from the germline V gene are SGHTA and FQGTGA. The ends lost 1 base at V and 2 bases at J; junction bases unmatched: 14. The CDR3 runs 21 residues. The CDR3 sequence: CASSLMALAGGPADNTGELFF. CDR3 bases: TGTGCCAGCAGCTTAATGGCACTAGCGGGGGGCCCGGCCGACAACACCGGGGAGCTGTTTTTT.

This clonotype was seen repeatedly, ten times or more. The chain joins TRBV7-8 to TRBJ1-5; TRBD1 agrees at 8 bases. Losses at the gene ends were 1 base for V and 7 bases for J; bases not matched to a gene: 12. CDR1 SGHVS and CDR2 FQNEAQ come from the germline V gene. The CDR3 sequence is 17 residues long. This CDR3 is CASSLVQGATVKQPQHF. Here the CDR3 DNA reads TGTGCCAGCAGCTTAGTTCAGGGGGCGACCGTAAAACAGCCCCAGCATTTT.

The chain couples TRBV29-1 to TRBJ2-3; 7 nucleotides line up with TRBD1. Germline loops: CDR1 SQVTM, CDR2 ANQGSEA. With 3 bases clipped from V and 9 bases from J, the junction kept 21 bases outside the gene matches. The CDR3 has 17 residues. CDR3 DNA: TGCAGCGTTGAGATTTCGGTCAGGGGGACCCCCCGAAGGACGCAGTATTTT. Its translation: CSVEISVRGTPRRTQYF.

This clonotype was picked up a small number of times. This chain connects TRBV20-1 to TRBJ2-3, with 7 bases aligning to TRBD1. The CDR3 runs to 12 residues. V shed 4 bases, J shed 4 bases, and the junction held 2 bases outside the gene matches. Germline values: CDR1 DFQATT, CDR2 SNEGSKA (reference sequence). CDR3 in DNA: TGCAGTGCTAACAGGGGACCAGATACGCAGTATTTT. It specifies CSANRGPDTQYF.

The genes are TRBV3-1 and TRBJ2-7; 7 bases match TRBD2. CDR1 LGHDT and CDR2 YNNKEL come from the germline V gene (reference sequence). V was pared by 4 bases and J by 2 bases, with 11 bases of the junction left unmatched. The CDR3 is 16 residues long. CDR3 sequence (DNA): TGTGCCAGCAGCCCCCTGCCGGCTAGCGGCGCCTACGAGCAGTACTTC. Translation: CASSPLPASGAYEQYF.

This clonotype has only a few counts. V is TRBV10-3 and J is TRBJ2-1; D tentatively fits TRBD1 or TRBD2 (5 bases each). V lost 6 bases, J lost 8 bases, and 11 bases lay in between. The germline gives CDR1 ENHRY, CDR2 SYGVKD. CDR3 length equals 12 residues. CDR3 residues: CAIRPLGDEQFF. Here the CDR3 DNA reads TGTGCCATCAGACCCTTGGGGGATGAGCAGTTCTTC.

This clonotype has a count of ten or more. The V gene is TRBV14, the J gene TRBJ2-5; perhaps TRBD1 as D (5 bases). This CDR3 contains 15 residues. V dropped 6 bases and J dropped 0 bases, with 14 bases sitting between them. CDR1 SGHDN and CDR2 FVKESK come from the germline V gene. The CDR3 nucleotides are TGTGCCAGCAGGAGGCAGGGCCGATACCAAGAGACCCAGTACTTC. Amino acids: CASRRQGRYQETQYF.

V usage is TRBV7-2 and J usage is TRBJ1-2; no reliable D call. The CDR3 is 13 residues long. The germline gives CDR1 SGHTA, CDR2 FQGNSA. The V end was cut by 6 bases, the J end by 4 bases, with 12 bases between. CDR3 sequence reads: CASSSDWSYGYTF. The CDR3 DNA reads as TGTGCCAGCAGTTCTGATTGGAGCTATGGCTACACCTTC.

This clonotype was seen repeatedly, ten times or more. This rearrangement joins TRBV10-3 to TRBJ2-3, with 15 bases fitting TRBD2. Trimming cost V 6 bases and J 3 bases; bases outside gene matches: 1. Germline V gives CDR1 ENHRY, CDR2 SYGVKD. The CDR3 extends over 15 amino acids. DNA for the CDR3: TGTGCCATCAGGGGGACTAGCGGGGGGACAGATACGCAGTATTTT. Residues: CAIRGTSGGTDTQYF.

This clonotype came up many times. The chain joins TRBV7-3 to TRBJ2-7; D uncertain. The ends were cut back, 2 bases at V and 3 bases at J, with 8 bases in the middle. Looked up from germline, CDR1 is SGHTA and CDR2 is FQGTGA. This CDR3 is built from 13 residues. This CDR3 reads CASSLAGDYEQYF. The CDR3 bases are TGTGCCAGCAGCTTAGCCGGAGACTACGAGCAGTACTTC.

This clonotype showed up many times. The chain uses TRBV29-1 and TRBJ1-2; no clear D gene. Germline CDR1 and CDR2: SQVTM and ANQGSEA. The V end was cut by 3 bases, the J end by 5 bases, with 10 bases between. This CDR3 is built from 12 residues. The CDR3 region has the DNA TGCAGCGTTGACCTTCAAGATTATGGCTACACCTTC. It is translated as CSVDLQDYGYTF. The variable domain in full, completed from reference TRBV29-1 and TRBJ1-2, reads SAVISQKPSRDICQRGTSLTIQCQVDSQVTMMFWYRQQPGQSLTLIATANQGSEATYESGFVIDKFPISRPNLTFSTLTVSNMSPEDSSIYLCSVDLQDYGYTFGSGTRLTVV.

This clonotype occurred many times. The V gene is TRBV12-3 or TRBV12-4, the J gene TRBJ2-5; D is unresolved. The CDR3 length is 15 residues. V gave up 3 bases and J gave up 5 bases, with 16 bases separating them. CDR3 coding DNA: TGTGCCAGCAGTTTCAAAAAGGACGACGGGGAGACCCAGTACTTC. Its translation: CASSFKKDDGETQYF.

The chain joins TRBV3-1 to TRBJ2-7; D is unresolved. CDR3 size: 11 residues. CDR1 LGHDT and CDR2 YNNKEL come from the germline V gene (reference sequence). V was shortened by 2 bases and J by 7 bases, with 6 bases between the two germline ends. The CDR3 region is CASSQIGEQYF. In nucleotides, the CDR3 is TGTGCCAGCAGCCAAATCGGGGAGCAGTACTTC.

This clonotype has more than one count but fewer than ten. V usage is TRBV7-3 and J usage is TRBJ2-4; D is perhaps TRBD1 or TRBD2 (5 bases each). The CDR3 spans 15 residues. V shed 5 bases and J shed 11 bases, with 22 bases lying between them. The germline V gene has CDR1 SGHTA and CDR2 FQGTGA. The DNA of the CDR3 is TGTGCCAGCAGCATACAAGGGACCACCATGGGCGTTCAGTACTTC. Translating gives CASSIQGTTMGVQYF.